This T cell receptor beta chain was found in a study of T-cell memory formation after mild COVID-19 (dated by TCRdb to about 2021). General notes on the study: TCR sequence clusters from the two donors were largely donor specific. T-cell clones expanding and contracting after mild COVID-19 in two donors were tracked by longitudinal TCRalpha and TCRbeta repertoire sequencing. The cohort was made up of two young adult volunteers, one female and one male, who were previously healthy. Findings and caveats that apply to the study as a whole: SARS-CoV-2 specificity of the second-wave clones peaking on day 37 was not confirmed. Contracting CD4+ clones turned up mainly in the CM and EM memory subsets, whereas EMRA was where CD8+ clones were enriched. Some responding clones were detected in pre-infection memory, which suggested that pre-existing cross-reactive memory T cells had joined the SARS-CoV-2 response. The study covered only a couple of mild cases, and larger cohorts including severe cases with pre-infection samples were considered necessary. Clones contracting from day 15 to 85 had balanced CD4/CD8 phenotypes, while a second wave expanding from day 15 to 37 was biased towards CD4+.

As for this clonotype: It has no known antigen specificity. No clone much larger than this one lies a single base away; base qualities are absent.

PBMCs were isolated by Ficoll-Paque density gradient centrifugation. From the germline V gene, CDR1 is KGHSH and CDR2 is LQKENI. The CDR3 covers 15 residues, taking in both the cysteine and the phenylalanine. Just the 45-base CDR3 DNA is kept, in frame starting at base 1. Trimming takes 3 bases from V and 0 bases from J, and the germline ends sit 9 bases apart. The data were produced on an Illumina NovaSeq 6000. Using 5'RACE with constant-segment primers, TCRalpha and TCRbeta cDNA libraries were constructed, with sample barcodes and unique molecular identifiers added in the process. Trizol reagent was used to extract RNA from every sample. Libraries were amplified in two PCR steps, with a second sample barcode and Illumina TruSeq adapters added in the second step. Sequencing of libraries was performed on an Illumina NovaSeq with 2 x 150 bp paired-end reads. Under the source paper's analysis protocol: The reads were demultiplexed and collapsed into UMI-guided consensus sequences using migec v1.2.7. With mixcr v2.1.11, UMI consensuses were aligned to TRA and TRB V and J templates and assembled into clonotypes. Expanded or contracted clonotypes were those called significant by both edgeR and NoisET, with noise models trained on biological replicates. For edgeR calls, the cutoffs were a false discovery rate-adjusted p below 0.01 and a log2 fold-change threshold of 1. As an exploratory analysis of dynamics, max-normalized trajectories of the 1000 most abundant clonotypes were examined with PCA combined with hierarchical clustering. Separately sequenced CD4+ and CD8+ repertoires were used to assign the CD4 or CD8 phenotype of responding clones. The public reads were run again by TCRdb, first through fastp at Q25 and then through MiXCR, and only productive beta chains were kept. Rows with one shared CDR3 protein collapse into an entry with the most common genes and DNA. In this record, the V and J calls reflect TCRdb's handling and not the investigators' own analysis. This sample gives over 300,000 distinct CDR3 sequences in total; more than 20% of them show up just once. Roughly a fifth of the sample lies in the top ten.

The TCR comes from a man between 18 and 35 years old who had mild COVID-19 (a few samples of this study predate the infection). The sample titles of this study are shuffled in the database, so cell type and time point are left out; the donor was told from shared clones. This receptor chain uses TRBV18 and TRBJ1-3; the D gene lacks a confident call. The specimen was PBMCs or a T cell subset sorted from them (not recorded which). The CDR3 reads CASSPGRYSGNTIYF. The DNA sequence reads TGTGCCAGCTCACCCGGACGCTACTCTGGAAACACCATATATTTT.